The 14 T cell receptor beta chains presented below share a single source sample, sequenced in a study of T cell responses to AZD1222 COVID-19 vaccine. The table came from immunoSEQ multiplex PCR; TCRdb's copy has only in-frame clones and leaves some out. The sample lists around 120,000 clones; 87% were seen once. Specimen: peripheral blood, collected 28 days after the second AZD1222 dose. These receptors came from an adult who received the AZD1222 COVID-19 vaccine.

Only one count was recorded for this clone. The V and J genes are TRBV6-1 and TRBJ1-2; 7 bases are shared with TRBD1. With V trimmed by 4 bases and J by 1 base, 12 bases remained unmatched. Germline lookup yields CDR1 MNHNS and CDR2 SASEGT. There are 17 residues in the CDR3. The CDR3 region has the DNA TGTGCCAGCAGTGCAGGGACAGCTATTACCGTTAACTATGGCTACACCTTC. This translates into CASSAGTAITVNYGYTF.

The chain has TRBV7-3 and TRBJ1-2; D possibly corresponds to TRBD1 (5 bases). Trimming pared 1 base from V and 3 bases from J, leaving 12 bases between. CDR3 length: 15 residues. Germline CDR1 and CDR2: SGHTA and FQGTGA. The CDR3, as DNA: TGTGCCAGCAGCTTAAGGAGCAGGGAGGACTATGGCTACACCTTC. Residues: CASSLRSREDYGYTF.

Many counts were recorded for this clone. The chain combines TRBV4-3 with TRBJ2-7; 10 bases are shared with TRBD2. CDR1 and CDR2 (germline): LGHNA, YSLEER. The J segment lost 13 bases and the V segment lost 5 bases, leaving 11 bases of the junction unmatched. The CDR3 length is 13 residues. The chain's CDR3 is CASSYGRSGGPYF. CDR3 nucleotide sequence: TGCGCCAGCAGCTATGGACGTAGCGGGGGGCCCTACTTC.

This clone was counted only a few times. The V call is TRBV5-4, the J call TRBJ2-5, with D perhaps matching TRBD1 (6 bases). Germline CDR1 is SGHNT and CDR2 is YYREEE (reference sequence). This CDR3 is 13 amino acids long. V was pared by 3 bases and J by 5 bases, with 11 bases between. The CDR3 region is CASSSDRSETQYF. The CDR3 DNA reads TGTGCCAGCAGCTCCGACAGGTCGGAGACCCAGTACTTC.

The chain uses TRBV4-3 and TRBJ1-6; 9 bases line up with TRBD1. J lost 7 bases, V lost 0 bases, and 10 bases had no gene match. This CDR3 has 18 residues. Germline CDR1 is LGHNA and CDR2 is YSLEER. This CDR3 is CASSQEGDRAGFNSPLHF. The CDR3 DNA follows: TGCGCCAGCAGCCAAGAAGGGGACAGGGCGGGGTTCAATTCACCCCTCCACTTT.

The table lists this clone with a count of one. This sequence joins TRBV28 and TRBJ1-2; TRBD1 agrees at 9 bases. Germline CDR1 is MDHEN and CDR2 is SYDVKM. The CDR3 loop spans 14 amino acids. Trimming took 4 bases from V and 5 from J; bases not matched to a gene: 5. In DNA form, the CDR3 reads TGTGCCAGCAGTTCTGGGACAGGGAGATATGGCTACACCTTC. Protein sequence: CASSSGTGRYGYTF.

This clone has only a few counts. The chain employs TRBV2 and TRBJ1-5; perhaps TRBD1 as D (5 bases). The CDR3 loop spans 14 amino acids. Germline lookup yields CDR1 SNHLY and CDR2 FYNNEI. Trimming took 5 bases from V and 0 from J, leaving 8 bases between them. The CDR3, as DNA: TGTGCCAGCAGTTGGACAAGTAGCAATCAGCCCCAGCATTTT. This sequence encodes CASSWTSSNQPQHF.

The rearrangement uses TRBV24-1 and TRBJ2-7; TRBD1 agrees at 9 bases. The V and J ends lost 3 bases and 11 bases, in that order; junction bases with no gene match: 13. Per the germline V gene, CDR1 is KGHDR and CDR2 is SFDVKD. CDR3 length: 15 amino acids. In nucleotides, the CDR3 is TGTGCCACCAGTGATCCCCGGGACAGGGAGGGAAGTAAGTACTTC. Translating it yields CATSDPRDREGSKYF.

This rearrangement joins TRBV7-9 to TRBJ1-6; D gene unclear. Per germline, CDR1 SEHNR and CDR2 FQNEAQ (reference sequence). Trimming left V 1 base short and J 9 bases short, with 4 bases between. This CDR3 contains 12 residues. For the CDR3, the DNA is TGTGCCAGCAGCTTAGAAGCTTCACCCCTCCACTTT. It yields the protein CASSLEASPLHF.

The J gene is TRBJ2-4, the V gene TRBV20-1; 9 nucleotides align to TRBD2. The germline V gene has CDR1 DFQATT and CDR2 SNEGSKA (reference sequence). The CDR3 is 15 residues long. V shed 3 bases, J shed 5 bases, and the junction held 8 bases outside the gene matches. DNA for the CDR3: TGCAGTGCTAGTAAGGCGGGGGGGCCCGAAAACATTCAGTACTTC. Its protein is CSASKAGGPENIQYF.

V usage is TRBV9 and J usage is TRBJ2-7; TRBD2 agrees at 8 bases. The trim removed 4 bases at V and 3 bases at J, leaving 6 bases unmatched. Germline V gene sequence: CDR1 SGDLS, CDR2 YYNGEE. CDR3 length: 14 amino acids. The CDR3 region has the DNA TGTGCCAGCAGCTTCGGGACTAGTGGCTACGAGCAGTACTTC. Its translation is CASSFGTSGYEQYF.

The chain combines TRBV5-6 with TRBJ1-1; 7 nucleotides align to TRBD1. This CDR3 has 17 amino acids. V lost 0 bases to trimming and J lost 5 bases; unmatched junction nucleotides: 13. Germline-derived CDR1 and CDR2 are SGHDT and YYEEEE. CDR3 loop: CASSLVGTARVTTEAFF. CDR3 nucleotide sequence: TGTGCCAGCAGCTTGGTGGGGACAGCTAGGGTAACAACTGAAGCTTTCTTT.

The count of this clone is one. The rearrangement joins TRBV19 to TRBJ2-6, with D possibly TRBD1 on 5 matching bases. There are 16 residues in the CDR3. Germline values: CDR1 LNHDA, CDR2 SQIVND (reference sequence). Trimming took off 4 bases at V and 1 base at J, with 11 bases between the two ends. In nucleotides, the CDR3 is TGTGCCAGTAGTACAGACAGCCATTCTGGGGCCAACGTCCTGACTTTC. This sequence encodes CASSTDSHSGANVLTF.

The chain carries TRBV5-1 and TRBJ2-7; 11 positions match TRBD2. This CDR3 comprises 14 residues. The germline CDR1 and CDR2 sequences are SGHRS and YFSETQ. The junction had 2 bases not matched to a gene; V was cut back by 3 bases and J by 3 bases. The CDR3 coding sequence is TGCGCCAGCAGCTCTAGCGGGGGGAACTACGAGCAGTACTTC. As protein: CASSSSGGNYEQYF.